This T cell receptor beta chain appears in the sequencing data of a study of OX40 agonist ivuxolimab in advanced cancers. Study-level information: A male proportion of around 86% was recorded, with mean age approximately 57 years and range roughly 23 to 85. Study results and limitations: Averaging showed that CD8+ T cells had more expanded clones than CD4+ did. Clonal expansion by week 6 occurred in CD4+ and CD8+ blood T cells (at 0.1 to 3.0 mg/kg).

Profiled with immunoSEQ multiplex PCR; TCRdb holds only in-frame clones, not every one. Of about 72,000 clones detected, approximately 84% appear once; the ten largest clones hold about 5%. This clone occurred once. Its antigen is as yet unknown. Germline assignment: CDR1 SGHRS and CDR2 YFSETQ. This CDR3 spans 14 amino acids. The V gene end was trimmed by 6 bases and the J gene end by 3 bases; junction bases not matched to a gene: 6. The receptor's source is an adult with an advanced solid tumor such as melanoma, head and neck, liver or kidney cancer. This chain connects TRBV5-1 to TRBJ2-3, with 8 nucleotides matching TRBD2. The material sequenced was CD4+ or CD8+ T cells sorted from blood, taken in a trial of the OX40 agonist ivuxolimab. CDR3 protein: CASIETSATDTQYF. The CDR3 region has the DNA TGCGCCAGCATCGAGACTAGCGCTACAGATACGCAGTATTTT.